A selection of T cell receptor beta chains follows, all from one sample in a study of blood T cell repertoires in COVID-19. This table comes from immunoSEQ multiplex PCR, and its TCRdb copy is limited to in-frame clones, with some not included. The table includes roughly 140,000 clones, 75% to 85% detected once. The sequenced sample was peripheral blood. Receptor source: a woman between 45 and 60 years old in a cohort sampled during active or convalescent COVID-19. CDR3s include the opening cysteine and the closing phenylalanine or tryptophan. D genes are given only for firm matches. Clone size is stated in some rows and not others, as once, few, many or a class when expanded.

size	D	V	J	CDR3	DNA
few	TRBD1	TRBV10-3	TRBJ1-1	CAISDKWTGRNEAFF	TGTGCCATCAGCGATAAGTGGACAGGTAGAAATGAAGCTTTCTTT
NA	NA	TRBV5-6	TRBJ2-5	CASSLEQGQETQYF	TGTGCCAGCAGCTTGGAACAGGGACAAGAGACCCAGTACTTC
once	TRBD2	TRBV13	TRBJ2-5	CASSPGRGGETQYF	TGTGCCAGCAGCCCAGGTCGCGGGGGAGAGACCCAGTACTTC
NA	NA	TRBV27	TRBJ1-4	CASRAYQGHEKLFF	TGTGCCAGCAGGGCGTACCAGGGGCATGAAAAACTGTTTTTT
NA	NA	TRBV12-2	TRBJ1-2	CASRPRSVINYGYTF	TGTGCAAGTCGCCCTCGGTCTGTAATAAACTATGGCTACACCTTC
once	NA	TRBV5-5	TRBJ1-1	CASNWSDREAFF	TGTGCCAGCAACTGGTCGGACAGAGAAGCTTTCTTT
NA	TRBD1	TRBV7-2	TRBJ2-1	CASRLDRGYYNEQFF	TGTGCCAGCCGACTGGACAGGGGCTACTACAATGAGCAGTTCTTC
NA	TRBD1	TRBV5-1	TRBJ2-7	CASSFGTGVYEQYF	TGCGCCAGCAGCTTTGGGACAGGGGTATACGAGCAGTACTTC
NA	TRBD1	TRBV12-3/TRBV12-4	TRBJ2-7	CASSPGTAYEQYF	TGTGCCAGCAGTCCCGGGACAGCCTACGAGCAGTACTTC
NA	TRBD1	TRBV11-3	TRBJ2-1	CASSLTGTGMNEQFF	TGTGCCAGCAGCTTGACCGGGACAGGGATGAATGAGCAGTTCTTC
NA	NA	TRBV6-1	TRBJ2-1	CASTDREEGEQFF	TGTGCCAGCACAGACAGGGAGGAGGGTGAGCAGTTCTTC
NA	NA	TRBV7-8	TRBJ1-2	CASSSRAGPEAGYTF	TGTGCCAGCAGCTCCAGGGCAGGGCCTGAGGCTGGCTACACCTTC
NA	NA	TRBV10-3	TRBJ1-4	CAITPQSETDRGYEKLFF	TGTGCCATCACTCCCCAATCGGAAACGGATAGGGGGTATGAAAAACTGTTTTTT
NA	NA	TRBV4-3	TRBJ1-1	CASSQDWQRNTEAFF	TGCGCCAGCAGCCAAGATTGGCAGCGGAACACTGAAGCTTTCTTT
NA	NA	TRBV9	TRBJ2-5	CASSPPPGRTGRRYETQYF	TGTGCCAGCAGCCCACCCCCGGGGAGGACCGGCAGGAGATATGAGACCCAGTACTTC
NA	NA	TRBV27	TRBJ1-2	CASSLSRGDSLYGYTF	TGTGCCAGCAGTTTATCGCGAGGGGACTCCCTCTATGGCTACACCTTC
NA	NA	TRBV30	TRBJ1-1	CAWRGDSTEAFF	TGTGCCTGGAGGGGGGACTCCACTGAAGCTTTCTTT
NA	NA	TRBV9	TRBJ1-6	CASKSGALNSPLHF	TGTGCCAGCAAATCGGGTGCGCTTAATTCACCCCTCCACTTT
NA	TRBD2	TRBV11-2	TRBJ2-4	CASSYAGLNIAKNIQYF	TGTGCCAGCAGCTACGCGGGACTAAACATAGCCAAAAACATTCAGTACTTC
NA	TRBD1	TRBV5-4	TRBJ2-7	CASSERTGVVYEQYF	TGTGCCAGCAGCGAACGGACAGGGGTGGTCTACGAGCAGTACTTC